Following are 30 T cell receptor beta chains from one sample sequenced in a study of cytomegalovirus exposure and HLA in healthy donors. Measured with immunoSEQ multiplex PCR; TCRdb has only the in-frame clones, and not every one. The repertoire holds more than 70,000 clones, with 90% to 96% as singletons. The sequenced sample consisted of PBMCs. The receptors derive from a man between 18 and 35 years old in good health and CMV-seropositive.

The chain employs TRBV4-1 and TRBJ1-2; the D is unclear. V gave up 4 bases and J gave up 3 bases, with 9 bases separating them. CDR3 length: 13 amino acids. The germline CDR1 and CDR2 sequences are MGHRA and YSYEKL. The CDR3 DNA is TGCGCCAGCAGCCCTCGAACAGACTATGGCTACACCTTC. Amino acids: CASSPRTDYGYTF.

The genes are TRBV7-3 and TRBJ1-2; unclear D gene. V shed 4 bases and J shed 6 bases, with 18 bases lying between them. Per germline, CDR1 SGHTA and CDR2 FQGTGA. CDR3 size: 15 residues. CDR3 region: CASSSRTENPNGYTF. CDR3 in DNA: TGTGCCAGCAGCTCACGGACTGAAAACCCTAATGGCTACACCTTC.

This chain uses TRBV29-1 with TRBJ2-7, with 7 bases that match TRBD2. V trimming: 5 bases; J trimming: 0 bases; junction bases outside the gene matches: 7. This CDR3 has 14 residues. CDR1 and CDR2 from the germline V gene are SQVTM and ANQGSEA. The CDR3 here is CSVTLATHSYEQYF. CDR3 bases: TGCAGCGTTACACTAGCGACCCACTCCTACGAGCAGTACTTC.

The genes are TRBV20-1 and TRBJ1-1, with D unresolved. The CDR3 runs 11 residues. Trimming removed 5 bases at V and 1 base at J, with 5 bases between. Germline CDR1 is DFQATT and CDR2 is SNEGSKA (reference sequence). CDR3 bases: TGCAGTGCTTATTGGAACACTGAAGCTTTCTTT. As protein: CSAYWNTEAFF.

J is TRBJ2-3 and V is TRBV16; weak D call: TRBD1 (5 bases). The CDR3 is 15 amino acids. V gave up 1 base and J gave up 0 bases, with 8 bases separating them. Germline V gene sequence: CDR1 KGHSY, CDR2 FQNENV. The CDR3 DNA sequence: TGTGCCAGCAGCCAATGGACAATGAGCACAGATACGCAGTATTTT. Amino acids: CASSQWTMSTDTQYF.

The rearrangement links TRBV5-1 to TRBJ2-3; 7 positions match TRBD2. The germline V gene encodes CDR1 SGHRS and CDR2 YFSETQ. The CDR3 covers 15 residues. The V segment lost 7 bases and the J segment 4 bases; nucleotides outside the gene matches: 12. CDR3 nucleotide sequence: TGCGCCAGCGCTCGGCAAGGACTAGTTGCAGATACGCAGTATTTT. Translation: CASARQGLVADTQYF.

V and J are TRBV2 and TRBJ1-6, with 8 bases that match TRBD1. The CDR3 length is 13 residues. Trimming removed 6 bases from V and 16 bases from J; junction bases left unmatched: 11. Per germline, CDR1 SNHLY and CDR2 FYNNEI. The chain's CDR3 is CASSPGQATPLHF. In nucleotides, the CDR3 is TGTGCCAGCAGCCCGGGACAGGCCACCCCTCTCCACTTT.

J is TRBJ2-2 and V is TRBV18; D might be TRBD2 (7 bases). Trimming left V 3 bases short and J 4 bases short, with 21 bases between. The CDR3 loop spans 18 amino acids. Germline CDR1 reads KGHSH; CDR2 reads LQKENI. CDR3 nucleotides: TGTGCCAGCTCACCCAGCGGGGACACCTACGCCAGCACCGGGGAGCTGTTTTTT. Its protein is CASSPSGDTYASTGELFF.

The genes are TRBV11-2 and TRBJ2-7; 7 positions match TRBD1. The CDR3 has 15 amino acids. V lost 5 bases and J lost 3; bases outside the gene matches: 10. The germline gives CDR1 SGHAT, CDR2 FQNNGV. Here the CDR3 DNA reads TGTGCCAGCAGCGGTACCGGGACAGCCTTCTACGAGCAGTACTTC. This translates into CASSGTGTAFYEQYF. Full variable domain (missing parts from reference TRBV11-2 and TRBJ2-7): EAGVAQSPRYKIIEKRQSVAFWCNPISGHATLYWYQQILGQGPKLLIQFQNNGVVDDSQLPKDRFSAERLKGVDSTLKIQPAKLEDSAVYLCASSGTGTAFYEQYFGPGTRLTVT.

V and J are TRBV5-1 and TRBJ2-7; D is possibly TRBD1 (5 bases). CDR1 and CDR2 from the germline V gene are SGHRS and YFSETQ. The CDR3 has 13 residues. Trimming removed 1 base from V and 5 bases from J, with 10 bases in between. The CDR3, as DNA: TGCGCCAGCAGCTTGAGGATAGGGGACGAGCAGTACTTC. This gives the protein CASSLRIGDEQYF.

The chain links TRBV2 to TRBJ1-4, with D possibly matching TRBD1 (5 bases). V gave up 3 bases and J gave up 5 bases, with 13 bases separating them. The CDR3 runs to 15 residues. CDR1 is SNHLY, CDR2 FYNNEI, per germline. CDR3 amino acids: CASSEYVRVNEKLFF. In nucleotides, the CDR3 is TGTGCCAGCAGTGAGTACGTCAGGGTAAATGAAAAACTGTTTTTT.

The CDR3 here is CASSPPGTATYEQYF. The CDR3 DNA follows: TGTGCCAGCAGTCCACCCGGGACAGCAACCTACGAGCAGTACTTC. The V call is TRBV27, the J call TRBJ2-5, with 7 bases that match TRBD1. The DNA end is a closer match to TRBJ2-7, so the J assignment may be wrong. CDR3 length: 15 amino acids. Germline CDR1 and CDR2: MNHEY and SMNVEV (reference sequence).

The chain carries TRBV21-1 and TRBJ1-2; TRBD1, the table's D call, was not compared with the DNA. TRBV21-1 is reported as a pseudogene. The CDR3 consists of 17 residues. The CDR3 DNA reads TGTGCCAGCAGCAAAGAGGACAGGAAAACTACTAACTATGGCTACACCTTC. It encodes CASSKEDRKTTNYGYTF.

This clone was recorded a few times. The chain's CDR3 is CASSWGGSYEQYF. The CDR3 nucleotides read TGCGCCAGCAGTTGGGGAGGTTCCTACGAGCAGTACTTC. The chain carries TRBV10-1 and TRBJ2-7; D perhaps matches TRBD2 (6 bases). The ends were cut back, 5 bases at V and 1 base at J, with 9 bases in the middle. CDR3 length: 13 amino acids. The germline V gene encodes CDR1 WNHNN and CDR2 SYGVQD (reference sequence).

V usage is TRBV5-4 and J usage is TRBJ2-3, with 12 bases matching TRBD2. In germline, CDR1 is SGHNT, CDR2 YYREEE (reference sequence). The CDR3 contains 16 residues. The V gene end was trimmed by 4 bases and the J gene end by 2 bases; junction bases not matched to a gene: 5. The CDR3 reads CASSRLAGASTDTQYF. CDR3 DNA sequence: TGTGCCAGCAGCAGACTAGCGGGAGCGTCCACAGATACGCAGTATTTT.

V gene TRBV13 combines with J gene TRBJ1-3, with D possibly matching TRBD1 (5 bases). CDR1 is PRHDT, CDR2 FYEKMQ, per germline (reference sequence). This CDR3 is 16 amino acids long. Trimming cost V 3 bases and J 0 bases, with 12 bases left between them. CDR3 coding DNA: TGTGCCAGCAGCTTCCTTGAAGGGGCCTCTGGAAACACCATATATTTT. It yields the protein CASSFLEGASGNTIYF.

The chain combines TRBV18 with TRBJ1-1, with 11 bases that match TRBD1. Germline trimming cut 8 bases from V and 5 bases from J; bases unmatched to any gene: 10. This CDR3 has 15 residues. The V gene's germline CDR1 is KGHSH and CDR2 LQKENI. CDR3 sequence: CASTPGQGVRTEAFF. CDR3 sequence (DNA): TGTGCCAGCACCCCGGGACAGGGGGTACGGACTGAAGCTTTCTTT.

The chain employs TRBV13 and TRBJ2-7, with TRBD2 matching 7 bases. V trimming: 0 bases; J trimming: 0 bases; junction bases outside the gene matches: 8. The length of the CDR3 is 17 residues. Germline loops: CDR1 PRHDT, CDR2 FYEKMQ (reference sequence). The CDR3 sequence is CASSLGRSGGYSYEQYF. In DNA form, the CDR3 reads TGTGCCAGCAGCTTAGGTCGGTCGGGAGGTTACTCCTACGAGCAGTACTTC.

The chain couples TRBV6-1 to TRBJ2-3, with 12 bases aligning to TRBD2. The V and J ends lost 10 bases and 5 bases, in that order; junction bases with no gene match: 10. Germline lookup yields CDR1 MNHNS and CDR2 SASEGT. The CDR3 is 15 residues long. The CDR3 here is CATPRLAGAKDTQYF. The CDR3 nucleotides read TGTGCCACCCCAAGACTAGCGGGAGCAAAAGATACGCAGTATTTT.

V gene TRBV6-4 combines with J gene TRBJ2-3; 10 bases map to TRBD2. V lost 5 bases to trimming and J lost 1 base; unmatched junction nucleotides: 3. The CDR3 runs to 15 residues. Germline V gene lookup returns CDR1 MRHNA and CDR2 SNTAGT. CDR3 coding DNA: TGTGCCAGCAGTTCCGGGACTAGCGGCACAGATACGCAGTATTTT. Protein product: CASSSGTSGTDTQYF.

The rearrangement joins TRBV30 to TRBJ2-5, with D tentatively TRBD2 (5 bases). V lost 1 base to trimming and J lost 0 bases, with 12 bases between them. The germline gives CDR1 GTSNPN, CDR2 SVGIG (reference sequence). This CDR3 contains 15 residues. The CDR3 bases are TGTGCCTGGAGTGAGAGGACGGGGTACCAAGAGACCCAGTACTTC. This encodes CAWSERTGYQETQYF.

The chain recombines TRBV29-1 with TRBJ2-2, with D perhaps TRBD2 (6 bases). Per the germline V gene, CDR1 is SQVTM and CDR2 is ANQGSEA. The CDR3 consists of 12 residues. Trimming removed 3 bases at V and 4 bases at J, with 6 bases between. Written as DNA, the CDR3 is TGCAGCGTTGACGGGAGCACCGGGGAGCTGTTTTTT. Translated: CSVDGSTGELFF.

This rearrangement joins TRBV27 to TRBJ1-6, with D perhaps TRBD1 (6 bases). The CDR3 contains 15 residues. Germline CDR1 reads MNHEY; CDR2 reads SMNVEV (reference sequence). With 3 bases removed from V and 10 bases from J, the gap between germline ends came to 16 bases. CDR3 bases: TGTGCCAGCAGTTTGGCCCGACAGGTTGGCTCACCCCTCCACTTT. Protein product: CASSLARQVGSPLHF.

The rearrangement links TRBV28 to TRBJ2-5; D ambiguous. The V end lost 7 bases, the J end lost 0 bases, and 12 bases lay between the germline ends. Germline loops: CDR1 MDHEN, CDR2 SYDVKM. The CDR3 contains 14 residues. Here the CDR3 DNA reads TGTGCCAGCAATAAGCCTCTAAACCAAGAGACCCAGTACTTC. Protein sequence: CASNKPLNQETQYF.

This chain links TRBV9 with TRBJ2-2; D not certain. The CDR3 runs 13 residues. V lost 2 bases and J lost 6, with 8 bases in between. Per germline, CDR1 SGDLS and CDR2 YYNGEE. The CDR3 DNA follows: TGTGCCAGCAGCGTCCCCTCCCCCGGGGAGCTGTTTTTT. It specifies CASSVPSPGELFF.

This chain joins TRBV27 and TRBJ2-7, with D tentatively TRBD2 (6 bases). Germline-derived CDR1 and CDR2 are MNHEY and SMNVEV (reference sequence). The length of the CDR3 is 14 residues. Trimming left V 2 bases short and J 5 bases short, with 13 bases between. As DNA, the CDR3 is TGTGCCAGCAGTTTACGGCAGGAGGGCCACGAGCAGTACTTC. This encodes CASSLRQEGHEQYF.

CDR3: CASSREVADTQYF. CDR3 nucleotide sequence: TGTGCCAGCTCGCGGGAGGTCGCAGATACGCAGTATTTT. The V call is TRBV6-6, the J call TRBJ2-3; the match to TRBD2 covers 8 bases. The V segment lost 8 bases and the J segment 4 bases; nucleotides outside the gene matches: 5. The CDR3 consists of 13 residues. CDR1 is MNHNY, CDR2 SVGAGI, per germline (reference sequence).

The J gene is TRBJ2-5, the V gene TRBV7-9, with 7 bases identical to TRBD2. Germline V gives CDR1 SEHNR, CDR2 FQNEAQ (reference sequence). The junction had 5 bases not matched to a gene; V was cut back by 4 bases and J by 9 bases. CDR3 size: 12 residues. The CDR3 loop is CASSSDRGAQYF. For the CDR3, the DNA is TGTGCCAGCAGCTCCGATCGGGGGGCCCAGTACTTC.

The chain joins TRBV6-5 to TRBJ2-1; TRBD2 matches 9 bases. Germline lookup yields CDR1 MNHEY and CDR2 SVGAGI. The CDR3 totals 16 residues. V was pared by 2 bases and J by 2 bases, with 4 bases of the junction left unmatched. CDR3 protein: CASSYGGGRAYNEQFF. CDR3 nucleotides: TGTGCCAGCAGTTACGGAGGCGGGAGGGCCTACAATGAGCAGTTCTTC.

The rearrangement links TRBV28 to TRBJ1-1, with a weak D call TRBD1 (5 bases). V lost 5 bases and J lost 0, with 10 bases in between. This CDR3 is 14 amino acids long. Germline V gives CDR1 MDHEN, CDR2 SYDVKM. In DNA form, the CDR3 reads TGTGCCAGCAGTCTAGACAGCATGAACACTGAAGCTTTCTTT. This encodes CASSLDSMNTEAFF.